This T cell receptor beta chain was identified during a study of T-cell memory formation after mild COVID-19. Points from the study as a whole: CD4+ contracting clones lay mainly in CM and EM, CD8+ ones in EMRA.

Each CDR3 protein gets one entry after TCRdb re-called the 5' RACE reads with MiXCR. The repertoire consists of approximately 250,000 distinct CDR3 sequences, with around 15% occurring once and the leading ten covering around 23%. The CDR3 sequence is 15 residues long. The J segment lost 6 bases and the V segment lost 4 bases, leaving 5 bases of the junction unmatched. Germline V gene sequence: CDR1 SGHRS, CDR2 YFSETQ. In its sample, this clonotype was seen many times. Its cognate antigen is unknown. The receptor was derived from a man between 18 and 35 years old who had mild COVID-19 (a few samples of this study predate the infection). Cell type and time point are not known. Sequencing input: PBMCs or a T cell subset sorted from them (not recorded which). The V gene is TRBV5-1, the J gene TRBJ2-2; 11 bases are a match to TRBD1. CDR3 loop: CASSAGTGGSGELFF. CDR3 nucleotide sequence: TGCGCCAGCAGCGCAGGGACAGGGGGATCCGGGGAGCTGTTTTTT. Full variable domain (rest looked up from reference TRBV5-1 and TRBJ2-2): KAGVTQTPRYLIKTRGQQVTLSCSPISGHRSVSWYQQTPGQGLQFLFEYFSETQRNKGNFPGRFSGRQFSNSRSEMNVSTLELGDSALYLCASSAGTGGSGELFFGEGSRLTVL.